Below are 17 T cell receptor beta chains sequenced from a single sample in a study of blood T cell repertoires in COVID-19. Assay used: immunoSEQ multiplex PCR; TCRdb lists only in-frame clones, some missing. The table records some 240,000 clones, 65% to 90% of them present only once. The sample was peripheral blood. The receptors here all came from a woman in her 70s with COVID-19, enrolled during active disease.

The chain combines TRBV7-2 with TRBJ2-2; D not certain. CDR3 length equals 14 residues. Trimming removed 5 bases from V and 3 bases from J, with 10 bases in between. The germline V gene has CDR1 SGHTA and CDR2 FQGNSA. CDR3 amino acids: CASSTYRHTGELFF. CDR3 nucleotides: TGTGCCAGCAGCACCTATCGTCACACCGGGGAGCTGTTTTTT.

The V call is TRBV6-2 or TRBV6-3, the J call TRBJ2-5, with no clear D. CDR3 size: 15 residues. V was trimmed by 0 bases and J by 1 base, leaving 9 bases between them. Germline CDR1 MNHEY, CDR2 SVGEGT. CDR3 region: CASSYSLESQETQYF. The CDR3 DNA follows: TGTGCCAGCAGTTACTCGCTGGAGAGCCAAGAGACCCAGTACTTC.

V is TRBV6-5 and J is TRBJ2-3, with 8 bases identical to TRBD1. V trimming: 6 bases; J trimming: 0 bases; junction bases outside the gene matches: 5. The CDR3 runs to 15 residues. Germline-derived CDR1 and CDR2 are MNHEY and SVGAGI. The CDR3: CASSLDRGSTDTQYF. The DNA for the CDR3 is TGTGCCAGCAGCCTAGACAGGGGAAGCACAGATACGCAGTATTTT.

The V and J genes are TRBV3-1 (or the pseudogene TRBV3-2) and TRBJ2-1; the D gene is possibly TRBD2 (5 bases). This CDR3 comprises 12 residues. Germline V CDR1 and CDR2: LGHDT, YNNKEL (reference sequence). V lost 1 base and J 9 bases, leaving 7 bases between the germline ends. For the CDR3, the DNA is TGTGCCAGCAGCCAAGGGGCGGGTGAGCAGTTCTTC. It translates to CASSQGAGEQFF.

This chain's CDR3 is CASSQTSGHTDTQYF. The DNA for the CDR3 is TGTGCCAGCTCTCAGACTAGCGGCCACACAGATACGCAGTATTTT. This chain uses TRBV6-5 with TRBJ2-3; 9 positions agree with TRBD2. This CDR3 region has 15 residues. Losses at the gene ends were 8 bases for V and 2 bases for J; bases not matched to a gene: 8. Germline V gene data show CDR1 as MNHEY and CDR2 as SVGAGI.

The rearrangement uses TRBV7-9 and TRBJ2-6; no clear D gene. Germline V gene sequence: CDR1 SEHNR, CDR2 FQNEAQ (reference sequence). CDR3 size: 15 residues. Trimming stripped 5 bases from V and 2 bases from J, with 10 bases between. The CDR3 here is CASSASNTGANVLTF. Here the CDR3 DNA reads TGTGCCAGCAGCGCATCAAACACTGGGGCCAACGTCCTGACTTTC.

The V gene is TRBV6-5, the J gene TRBJ2-5; 11 bases agree with TRBD1. The V and J ends lost 6 bases and 4 bases, in that order; junction bases with no gene match: 7. This CDR3 region has 15 residues. Germline V gives CDR1 MNHEY, CDR2 SVGAGI. The CDR3 DNA is TGTGCCAGCAGCCCAGGGACAGGGGGACGAGAGACCCAGTACTTC. Its protein product is CASSPGTGGRETQYF.

This chain links TRBV11-3 with TRBJ1-4; D unresolved. Germline V lookup: CDR1 SGHNT, CDR2 YENEEA. The CDR3 extends over 15 amino acids. Deletions cut 2 bases from V and 5 bases from J, with 12 bases between. CDR3 in DNA: TGTGCCAGCAGCTTATTTTCCGGGGTGAATGAAAAACTGTTTTTT. Its protein is CASSLFSGVNEKLFF.

This chain links TRBV18 with TRBJ2-5, with 10 bases fitting TRBD2. J lost 5 bases, V lost 2 bases, and 2 bases had no gene match. CDR3 length equals 14 residues. CDR1 and CDR2 from the germline V gene are KGHSH and LQKENI. The CDR3 region has the DNA TGTGCCAGCTCACCATCTAGCGGGAGCGAGACCCAGTACTTC. Translated, it gives CASSPSSGSETQYF.

V gene TRBV5-4 combines with J gene TRBJ2-1; TRBD1 is a possible D gene (5 bases). The CDR3 runs 15 residues. The germline V gene has CDR1 SGHNT and CDR2 YYREEE (reference sequence). The V gene lost 4 bases and the J gene lost 1 base, with 12 bases spanning the gap. DNA for the CDR3: TGTGCCAGCAGCCCTAAGGGGCCTTCCTACAATGAGCAGTTCTTC. It is translated as CASSPKGPSYNEQFF.

The V gene is TRBV5-1, the J gene TRBJ1-1, with a tentative D call TRBD1 (6 bases). V lost 4 bases and J lost 1, with 14 bases in between. This CDR3 contains 15 residues. The germline CDR1 and CDR2 sequences are SGHRS and YFSETQ. The DNA for the CDR3 is TGCGCCAGCAGCAACCCACAGGGATCGAACACTGAAGCTTTCTTT. This gives the protein CASSNPQGSNTEAFF.

The rearrangement links TRBV19 to TRBJ1-2; 9 bases are shared with TRBD1. Germline V gene sequence: CDR1 LNHDA, CDR2 SQIVND (reference sequence). Trimming took 7 bases from V and 7 from J; bases not matched to a gene: 4. The length of the CDR3 is 12 residues. The CDR3 loop is CASNPTGGGYTF. In nucleotides, the CDR3 is TGTGCCAGTAACCCGACAGGGGGTGGCTACACCTTC.

V usage is TRBV5-6 and J usage is TRBJ2-7, with 8 bases matching TRBD1. CDR3 length: 15 amino acids. CDR1 is SGHDT, CDR2 YYEEEE, per germline. Trimming took 4 bases from V and 6 from J; bases not matched to a gene: 12. The CDR3 here is CASSPTGGLSGEQYF. The DNA of the CDR3 is TGTGCCAGCAGCCCTACAGGGGGGTTATCAGGCGAGCAGTACTTC.

This sequence joins TRBV29-1 and TRBJ2-3; TRBD1 aligns across 9 bases. CDR3 length equals 15 residues. The V and J ends lost 2 bases and 7 bases, in that order; junction bases with no gene match: 10. The germline V gene has CDR1 SQVTM and CDR2 ANQGSEA. The CDR3 bases are TGCAGCGTTGAAATTGGGACAGGGTTTAGGAATACGCAGTATTTT. It is translated as CSVEIGTGFRNTQYF.

This clone appeared once. The chain is built from TRBV7-9 and TRBJ1-3; 9 bases are shared with TRBD1. Germline loops: CDR1 SEHNR, CDR2 FQNEAQ (reference sequence). The CDR3 has 14 residues. The V and J ends lost 5 bases and 4 bases, in that order; junction bases with no gene match: 3. For the CDR3, the DNA is TGTGCCAGCAGCCGGGACAGGGCAGGAAACACCATATATTTT. Translated, it gives CASSRDRAGNTIYF.

The rearrangement joins TRBV7-9 to TRBJ2-3, with TRBD2 as a possible D gene (5 bases). The V end lost 5 bases, the J end lost 2 bases, and 17 bases lay between the germline ends. CDR1 is SEHNR, CDR2 FQNEAQ, per germline (reference sequence). The CDR3 totals 16 residues. Here the CDR3 reads CASSPAVTGSTDTQYF. The DNA of the CDR3 is TGTGCCAGCAGCCCCGCCGTAACGGGATCCACAGATACGCAGTATTTT.

This clone was seen only a few times. The chain carries TRBV7-9 and TRBJ2-7; possible D gene TRBD1, 6 bases. V was trimmed by 5 bases and J by 6 bases, leaving 17 bases between them. The CDR3 loop spans 14 amino acids. Germline V gives CDR1 SEHNR, CDR2 FQNEAQ (reference sequence). CDR3 DNA: TGTGCCAGCAGCGTCCACAGGGTAGGGCTCGAGCAGTACTTC. Its translation is CASSVHRVGLEQYF.